Following are 16 T cell receptor beta chains from one sample sequenced in a study of response to subunit inactivated influenza vaccine. MiXCR was run by TCRdb on the RT-PCR reads, yielding one entry per CDR3 protein. The table includes about 570,000 distinct CDR3 sequences, about 11% detected once. The same sample was also used in a study of T cells expressing NK-cell markers. That study adds: Libraries used 5'RACE template switching adding universal primer site and UMIs.

The sample consisted of PBMCs from blood, taken on the day of vaccination. These TCRs come from a man aged 45-65 years who received an inactivated influenza vaccine.

The chain combines TRBV7-8 with TRBJ2-1, with D possibly TRBD2 on 7 matching bases. Per germline, CDR1 SGHVS and CDR2 FQNEAQ. Trimming pared 4 bases from V and 6 bases from J, leaving 10 bases between. The CDR3 extends over 13 amino acids. CDR3 in amino acids: CASSWGGPNEQFF. As DNA, the CDR3 is TGTGCCAGCAGCTGGGGGGGGCCCAATGAGCAGTTCTTC.

V gene TRBV10-3 combines with J gene TRBJ1-2; tentative D call: TRBD1 (5 bases). Germline-derived CDR1 and CDR2 are ENHRY and SYGVKD. V was cut by 2 bases and J by 3 bases, with 10 bases left in between. This CDR3 has 14 residues. CDR3 loop: CAISELGDDYGYTF. As DNA, the CDR3 is TGTGCCATCAGTGAGCTGGGGGACGACTATGGCTACACCTTC.

This clonotype was counted only a few times. The V call is TRBV5-5, the J call TRBJ1-2; tentatively, D is TRBD1 (6 bases). The germline V and J ends were trimmed by 4 bases and 3 bases, with 13 bases remaining between them. This CDR3 region has 14 residues. The germline gives CDR1 SGHKS, CDR2 YYEKEE (reference sequence). Here the CDR3 reads CASSPGGGDYGYTF. The CDR3 DNA reads as TGTGCCAGCAGCCCCGGGGGGGGCGACTATGGCTACACCTTC.

The chain employs TRBV21-1 and TRBJ2-5; TRBD2 is the table's D call, not checked against the DNA. TRBV21-1 is given as a pseudogene. The CDR3 loop spans 15 amino acids. The CDR3 spells CASSNRDLQVETQYF. CDR3 coding DNA: TGTGCCAGCAGCAACCGGGACTTACAAGTAGAGACCCAGTACTTC.

DNA of the CDR3: TGCAGCGTTGAGTCAGCGGGAGGAAGGGCAGCGTTCTTC. Its translation is CSVESAGGRAAFF. The V and J genes are TRBV29-1 and TRBJ2-1; 9 bases align to TRBD2. The V and J ends lost 3 bases and 15 bases, in that order; junction bases with no gene match: 12. The germline V gene has CDR1 SQVTM and CDR2 ANQGSEA. This CDR3 comprises 13 residues.

V is TRBV20-1 and J is TRBJ2-1; D perhaps matches TRBD1 (5 bases). Trimming removed 0 bases at V and 6 bases at J, with 15 bases between. CDR1 is DFQATT, CDR2 SNEGSKA, per germline (reference sequence). This CDR3 comprises 15 residues. This chain's CDR3 is CSARDWYTGGNEQFF. For the CDR3, the DNA is TGCAGTGCTAGAGATTGGTATACAGGTGGCAATGAGCAGTTCTTC.

This clonotype was counted a few times. CDR3 region: CASSLGTSGDYVYEQYF. In DNA form, the CDR3 reads TGCGCCAGCAGCTTGGGGACTAGCGGGGATTACGTCTACGAGCAGTACTTC. The V and J genes are TRBV5-1 and TRBJ2-7; TRBD2 agrees at 12 bases. This CDR3 has 17 amino acids. Germline CDR1 and CDR2: SGHRS and YFSETQ. With V trimmed by 0 bases and J by 3 bases, 7 bases remained unmatched. The full variable domain, completed using reference TRBV5-1 and TRBJ2-7, is KAGVTQTPRYLIKTRGQQVTLSCSPISGHRSVSWYQQTPGQGLQFLFEYFSETQRNKGNFPGRFSGRQFSNSRSEMNVSTLELGDSALYLCASSLGTSGDYVYEQYFGPGTRLTVT.

This clonotype was detected many times. The gene calls are TRBV25-1 and TRBJ2-2, with D possibly being TRBD1 or TRBD2 (6 bases each). The germline CDR1 and CDR2 sequences are MGHDK and SYGVNS. The germline V and J ends were trimmed by 2 bases and 5 bases, with 12 bases remaining between them. CDR3 size: 15 residues. The CDR3 here is CASSERGRDTGELFF. The CDR3 DNA sequence: TGTGCCAGCAGTGAACGGGGGCGCGATACCGGGGAGCTGTTTTTT.

This clonotype was seen a handful of times. This chain joins TRBV12-3 or TRBV12-4 and TRBJ2-1; 8 bases match TRBD1. This CDR3 is 15 amino acids long. V lost 2 bases, J lost 2 bases, and 2 bases stayed unmatched. CDR3 in amino acids: CASSLPGQAYNEQFF. The CDR3, as DNA: TGTGCCAGCAGTTTACCGGGACAGGCCTACAATGAGCAGTTCTTC.

Here the CDR3 reads CASSLLGAEQYF. In DNA form, the CDR3 reads TGTGCCAGCAGTTTACTGGGAGCCGAGCAGTACTTC. The genes are TRBV27 and TRBJ2-7, with D possibly matching TRBD2 (5 bases). V was pared by 2 bases and J by 6 bases, with 8 bases between. Germline values: CDR1 MNHEY, CDR2 SMNVEV (reference sequence). The CDR3 has 12 residues.

This clonotype was counted a few times. The chain carries TRBV11-2 and TRBJ1-1; D perhaps matches TRBD1 (6 bases). Trimming left V 5 bases short and J 2 bases short, with 18 bases between. Germline V lookup: CDR1 SGHAT, CDR2 FQNNGV. This CDR3 has 16 amino acids. The CDR3 nucleotides read TGTGCCAGCAGCGCCAACTCCAGGGGAGGCAACACTGAAGCTTTCTTT. As protein: CASSANSRGGNTEAFF.

The chain couples TRBV7-2 to TRBJ2-7; 8 bases agree with TRBD1. The V gene end was trimmed by 6 bases and the J gene end by 2 bases; junction bases not matched to a gene: 9. The CDR3 is 15 amino acids. Germline CDR1 and CDR2: SGHTA and FQGNSA. The CDR3 region has the DNA TGTGCCAGCAGGGTGAGACAGGGGACGACCTACGAGCAGTACTTC. Amino acid sequence: CASRVRQGTTYEQYF.

This clonotype was counted between two and nine times. The chain links TRBV14 to TRBJ2-7; possible D gene TRBD2, 6 bases. The V gene's germline CDR1 is SGHDN and CDR2 FVKESK. The CDR3 is 13 residues long. Trimming shortened V by 3 bases and J by 7 bases, and 13 bases separated the two germline ends. The CDR3 DNA sequence: TGTGCCAGCAGCCAGTCCAGGGCGGGAGAGCAGTACTTC. Translation gives CASSQSRAGEQYF.

The CDR3 protein is CASSSGRGGRETQYF. For the CDR3, the DNA is TGTGCCAGCAGCTCAGGGCGGGGGGGCCGAGAGACCCAGTACTTC. The rearrangement links TRBV7-9 to TRBJ2-5, with TRBD2 matching over 9 bases. CDR1 is SEHNR, CDR2 FQNEAQ, per germline (reference sequence). V lost 4 bases, J lost 4 bases, and 7 bases stayed unmatched. The CDR3 contains 15 residues.

This clonotype has just a few counts. This rearrangement joins TRBV5-1 to TRBJ2-1, with D tentatively TRBD1 (7 bases). V dropped 0 bases and J dropped 6 bases, with 16 bases sitting between them. The CDR3 totals 16 residues. Germline CDR1 SGHRS, CDR2 YFSETQ. The CDR3 bases are TGCGCCAGCAGCTTGGTGGCGGGACCAGGGGGCAATGAGCAGTTCTTC. Translating gives CASSLVAGPGGNEQFF.

This clonotype showed up just a few times. The chain employs TRBV24-1 and TRBJ1-1; 9 bases match TRBD1. V shed 4 bases, J shed 3 bases, and the junction held 5 bases outside the gene matches. The germline gives CDR1 KGHDR, CDR2 SFDVKD. The CDR3 covers 15 residues. CDR3 region: CATSDSRTGDTEAFF. In nucleotides, the CDR3 is TGTGCCACCAGTGACTCCCGGACAGGGGACACTGAAGCTTTCTTT.